These 15 T cell receptor beta chains came from one sample sequenced in a study of blood T cell repertoires in COVID-19 (dated by TCRdb to about 2020). To prepare the library, the immunoSEQ multiplex PCR assay was applied. TCRdb took this table from immuneACCESS and kept in-frame rearrangements with V and J called. Such tables lack part of the clones; where checked against another copy, unresolved V genes explain under half of the gap, and the rest is unexplained. The sample table records a few hundred thousand clones; 80% to 90% of these occur just once. The ten largest make up about 1.2% of the sample. Specimen: peripheral blood. These receptors were collected from a woman aged 50 to 60 with acute or convalescent COVID-19.

The V and J genes are TRBV10-3 and TRBJ2-7, with TRBD2 as a possible D gene (6 bases). The V end was cut by 0 bases, the J end by 3 bases, with 12 bases between. The length of the CDR3 is 15 residues. CDR1 ENHRY and CDR2 SYGVKD come from the germline V gene. CDR3 sequence (DNA): TGTGCCATCAGTGAGTCCACTAGCAAGGGCTACGAGCAGTACTTC. This sequence encodes CAISESTSKGYEQYF.

The chain uses TRBV9 and TRBJ1-1, with 7 bases identical to TRBD1. Looked up from germline, CDR1 is SGDLS and CDR2 is YYNGEE. After removal of 3 bases from V and 2 bases from J, the junction contained 7 bases not matched to a gene. The CDR3 consists of 15 residues. CDR3 sequence reads: CASSGRQGPNTEAFF. In DNA, the CDR3 is TGTGCCAGCAGCGGACGACAGGGCCCCAACACTGAAGCTTTCTTT.

This rearrangement joins TRBV5-4 to TRBJ2-2; 9 bases are shared with TRBD1. The V segment lost 4 bases and the J segment 10 bases; nucleotides outside the gene matches: 11. This CDR3 is built from 15 residues. Looked up from germline, CDR1 is SGHNT and CDR2 is YYREEE (reference sequence). The CDR3 reads CASSRTGERLEELFF. CDR3 bases: TGTGCCAGCAGCCGGACAGGGGAGAGGCTCGAGGAGCTGTTTTTT.

This clone was observed once. This chain uses TRBV5-4 with TRBJ1-1; D remains unclear. The length of the CDR3 is 14 residues. Germline V gene data show CDR1 as SGHNT and CDR2 as YYREEE (reference sequence). Deletions cut 4 bases from V and 3 bases from J, with 13 bases between. The CDR3 loop reads CASSQGLSYTEAFF. In nucleotides, the CDR3 is TGTGCCAGCAGCCAAGGACTCTCCTACACTGAAGCTTTCTTT.

The rearrangement uses TRBV6-4 and TRBJ2-1; D is perhaps TRBD1 (5 bases). Trimming shortened V by 0 bases and J by 13 bases, and 10 bases separated the two germline ends. This CDR3 has 12 residues. Germline V gives CDR1 MRHNA, CDR2 SNTAGT. Here the CDR3 DNA reads TGTGCCAGCAGTGACTCTGTGGGGCCCCAGTTCTTC. Residues: CASSDSVGPQFF.

This clone was seen many times. The chain uses TRBV7-8 and TRBJ2-1, with 9 bases that match TRBD2. CDR1 and CDR2 from the germline V gene are SGHVS and FQNEAQ. CDR3 length: 14 amino acids. Trimming took 3 bases from V and 7 from J; bases not matched to a gene: 4. This CDR3 is CASSFSGRFNEQFF. CDR3 sequence (DNA): TGTGCCAGCAGCTTTAGCGGGAGATTTAATGAGCAGTTCTTC. Based on the CDR3 plus reference TRBV7-8 and TRBJ2-1, the full variable domain is GAGVSQSPRYKVAKRGQDVALRCDPISGHVSLFWYQQALGQGPEFLTYFQNEAQLDKSGLPSDRFFAERPEGSVSTLKIQRTQQEDSAVYLCASSFSGRFNEQFFGPGTRLTVL.

The CDR3 DNA is TGCGCCAGCAGCTTGACCAGGTTAAACACCGGGGAGCTGTTTTTT. Amino acids: CASSLTRLNTGELFF. The chain employs TRBV5-1 and TRBJ2-2; D gene unclear. Trimming stripped 1 base from V and 2 bases from J, with 9 bases between. Germline CDR1 is SGHRS and CDR2 is YFSETQ. The CDR3 covers 15 residues.

The V call is TRBV3-1 (or the pseudogene TRBV3-2), the J call TRBJ2-1, with 8 nucleotides matching TRBD2. The CDR3 totals 15 residues. The J segment lost 10 bases and the V segment lost 1 base, leaving 9 bases of the junction unmatched. In germline, CDR1 is LGHDT, CDR2 YNNKEL (reference sequence). CDR3 sequence reads: CASSQGSGRRGEQFF. For the CDR3, the DNA is TGTGCCAGCAGCCAAGGAAGCGGGAGAAGAGGGGAGCAGTTCTTC.

This chain uses TRBV7-8 with TRBJ2-5; D not certain. This CDR3 region has 15 residues. The germline CDR1 and CDR2 sequences are SGHVS and FQNEAQ. V gave up 5 bases and J gave up 4 bases, with 17 bases separating them. In DNA form, the CDR3 reads TGTGCCAGCAGCCCAAACATGAGGCATAGAGAGACCCAGTACTTC. Protein: CASSPNMRHRETQYF.

The genes are TRBV2 and TRBJ1-1, with D possibly matching TRBD1 (5 bases). Trimming stripped 5 bases from V and 8 bases from J, with 12 bases between. This CDR3 comprises 12 residues. Germline assignment: CDR1 SNHLY and CDR2 FYNNEI. CDR3 sequence: CASSLRAEEAFF. The CDR3 DNA is TGTGCCAGCAGTCTCAGGGCGGAGGAAGCTTTCTTT.

This clone was detected once. V and J are TRBV18 and TRBJ2-2, with D perhaps matching TRBD1 (6 bases). The CDR3 has 15 residues. Trimming took off 3 bases at V and 2 bases at J, with 10 bases between the two ends. Germline V gene data show CDR1 as KGHSH and CDR2 as LQKENI. CDR3 sequence: CASSPPGTNTGELFF. CDR3 sequence (DNA): TGTGCCAGCTCACCCCCTGGGACAAACACCGGGGAGCTGTTTTTT.

J is TRBJ2-6 and V is TRBV29-1, with D perhaps matching TRBD2 (5 bases). The CDR3 is 14 amino acids. Trimming took 4 bases from V and 1 from J, leaving 8 bases between them. From germline, CDR1 is SQVTM and CDR2 ANQGSEA. CDR3 DNA sequence: TGCAGCGTTGTTCCGGGGTCTGGGGCCAACGTCCTGACTTTC. It specifies CSVVPGSGANVLTF.

The chain joins TRBV11-2 to TRBJ1-2, with a possible D match to TRBD1 (5 bases). The CDR3 runs to 17 residues. The germline CDR1 and CDR2 sequences are SGHAT and FQNNGV. V was cut by 5 bases and J by 2 bases, with 21 bases left in between. CDR3 sequence (DNA): TGTGCCAGCAGCCACACGAGGGGACTCACACCCAACTATGGCTACACCTTC. Translating gives CASSHTRGLTPNYGYTF.

The genes are TRBV11-3 and TRBJ2-1; 9 bases align to TRBD1. V lost 3 bases, J lost 7 bases, and 13 bases stayed unmatched. The CDR3 has 17 residues. Germline lookup yields CDR1 SGHNT and CDR2 YENEEA. CDR3 nucleotides: TGTGCCAGCAGCTTTGCGGGTCCCGGGACAGGGAGAAATGAGCAGTTCTTC. Translation gives CASSFAGPGTGRNEQFF.

This clone was recorded a few times. The genes are TRBV7-7 and TRBJ1-5; 10 nucleotides align to TRBD1. The junction had 11 bases not matched to a gene; V was cut back by 5 bases and J by 7 bases. The CDR3 covers 16 residues. Germline CDR1 SSHAT, CDR2 FNYEAQ (reference sequence). The CDR3 region has the DNA TGTGCCAGCAGCCCCCTGGGACAGGGGAAGCGCCAGCCCCAGCATTTT. Residues: CASSPLGQGKRQPQHF.